This paragraph reports one T cell receptor (beta chain). The specificity of this receptor is unknown. Mismatch with germline at one junction end may stem from a read error. As encoded in the germline V gene (reference sequence), CDR1 is SEHNR while CDR2 is FQNEAQ. From the cysteine through the phenylalanine, the CDR3 covers 15 amino acids. Only the CDR3 portion is preserved as DNA: 45 bases, with reading frame beginning at the first base. These data come from a study of CD8 T cells in ankylosing spondylitis (dated by TCRdb to between 2016 and 2019). General notes on the study: T cell receptor beta repertoires were profiled in healthy donors and ankylosing spondylitis patients so that disease-linked TCR variants could be found. The whole study cohort included 108 healthy donors and over 20 ankylosing spondylitis patients. Peripheral blood samples were taken, and synovial fluid was additionally collected from ankylosing spondylitis patients. Points the paper makes about the study in general: Some TCR beta motif variants had previously been reported in synovial fluid and blood of reactive arthritis patients, which suggested common disease-initiation mechanisms. A TCR beta motif made up of under ten highly homologous amino acid variants appeared to be characteristic of blood from ankylosing spondylitis patients. The disease-linked clones showed a CD8+ phenotype and occurred at relatively low frequencies in peripheral blood. Significant enrichment of the disease-linked clones was reported in matched synovial fluid samples from ankylosing spondylitis patients.

TCRdb records Illumina HiSeq 2500 as the sequencer. Quantitative 5'-RACE with molecular barcodes was used to prepare TCR beta libraries. The original pipeline was this. Disease-linked TCR variants were identified with a new computational method built on a probabilistic model of VDJ rearrangement. TCRdb reran the public reads through fastp at Q25 and MiXCR, keeping productive beta chains. Every entry covers one CDR3 protein and lists the most common genes and DNA from its rows. For this entry, the V and J calls and clone size follow TCRdb and not the study's own pipeline. This sample has 190,000 or so distinct CDR3 sequences in its table, and around 13% of those were observed once. The top ten clones comprise 16% of the sample.

The chain is encoded by TRBV7-9 joined to TRBJ2-7; the D segment might be TRBD1 or TRBD2, since each matches 5 bases. Sequences were obtained from blood, either unsorted or a sorted T cell fraction (not recorded which). The TCR sequence derives from a male donor with ankylosing spondylitis or in good health (not recorded which). The DNA sequence is TGTGCCAGCAGCTTAGTAGGGGACCGCTCCTACAAGCAGTACTTC. Translated, it reads CASSLVGDRSYKQYF.